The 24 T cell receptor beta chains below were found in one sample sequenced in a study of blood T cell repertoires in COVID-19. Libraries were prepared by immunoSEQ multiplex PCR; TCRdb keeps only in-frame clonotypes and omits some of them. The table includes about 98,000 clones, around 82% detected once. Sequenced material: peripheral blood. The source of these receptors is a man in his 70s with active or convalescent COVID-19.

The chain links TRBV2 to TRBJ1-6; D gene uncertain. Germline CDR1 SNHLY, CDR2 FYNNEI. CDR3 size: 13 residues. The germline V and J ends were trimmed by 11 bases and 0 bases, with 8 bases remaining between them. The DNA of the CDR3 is TGTGCCGGAAGGAGCTCCTATAATTCACCCCTCCACTTT. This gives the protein CAGRSSYNSPLHF.

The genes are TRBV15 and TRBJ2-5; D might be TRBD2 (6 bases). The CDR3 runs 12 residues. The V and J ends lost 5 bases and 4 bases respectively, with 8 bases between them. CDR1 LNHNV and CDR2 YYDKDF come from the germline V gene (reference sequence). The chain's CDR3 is CATSEGLETQYF. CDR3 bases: TGTGCCACCAGCGAGGGACTAGAGACCCAGTACTTC.

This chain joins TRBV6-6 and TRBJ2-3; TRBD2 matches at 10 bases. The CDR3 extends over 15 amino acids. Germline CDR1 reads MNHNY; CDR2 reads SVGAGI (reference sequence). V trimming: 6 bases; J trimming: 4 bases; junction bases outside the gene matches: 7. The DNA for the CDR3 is TGTGCCAGCAGCACCACTAGCGGGGCGGCAGATACGCAGTATTTT. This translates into CASSTTSGAADTQYF.

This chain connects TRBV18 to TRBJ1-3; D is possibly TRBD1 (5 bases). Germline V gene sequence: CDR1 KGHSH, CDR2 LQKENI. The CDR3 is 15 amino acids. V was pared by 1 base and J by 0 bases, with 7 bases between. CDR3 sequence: CASSPQGSSGNTIYF. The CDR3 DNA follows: TGTGCCAGCTCACCACAGGGGTCCTCTGGAAACACCATATATTTT. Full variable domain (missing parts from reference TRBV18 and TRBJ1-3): NAGVMQNPRHLVRRRGQEARLRCSPMKGHSHVYWYRQLPEEGLKFMVYLQKENIIDESGMPKERFSAEFPKEGPSILRIQQVVRGDSAAYFCASSPQGSSGNTIYFGEGSWLTVV.

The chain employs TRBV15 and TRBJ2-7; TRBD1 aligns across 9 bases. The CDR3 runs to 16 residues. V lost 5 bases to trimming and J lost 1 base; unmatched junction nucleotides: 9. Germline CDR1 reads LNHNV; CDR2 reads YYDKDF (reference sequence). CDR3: CATSFVDRGGSYEQYF. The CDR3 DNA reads TGTGCCACCAGCTTTGTGGACAGGGGTGGTTCCTACGAGCAGTACTTC.

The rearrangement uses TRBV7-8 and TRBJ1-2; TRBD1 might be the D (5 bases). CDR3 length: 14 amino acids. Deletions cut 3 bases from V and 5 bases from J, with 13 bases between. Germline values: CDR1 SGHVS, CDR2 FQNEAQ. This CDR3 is CASSLGGGVYGYTF. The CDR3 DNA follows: TGTGCCAGCAGCTTGGGGGGAGGGGTTTATGGCTACACCTTC. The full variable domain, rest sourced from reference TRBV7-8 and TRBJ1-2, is GAGVSQSPRYKVAKRGQDVALRCDPISGHVSLFWYQQALGQGPEFLTYFQNEAQLDKSGLPSDRFFAERPEGSVSTLKIQRTQQEDSAVYLCASSLGGGVYGYTFGSGTRLTVV.

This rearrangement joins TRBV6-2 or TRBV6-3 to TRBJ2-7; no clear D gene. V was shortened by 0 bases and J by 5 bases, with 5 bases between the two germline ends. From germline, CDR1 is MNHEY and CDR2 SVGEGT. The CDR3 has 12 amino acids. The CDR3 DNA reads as TGTGCCAGCAGTTACTCGCTAAACGAGCAGTACTTC. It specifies CASSYSLNEQYF.

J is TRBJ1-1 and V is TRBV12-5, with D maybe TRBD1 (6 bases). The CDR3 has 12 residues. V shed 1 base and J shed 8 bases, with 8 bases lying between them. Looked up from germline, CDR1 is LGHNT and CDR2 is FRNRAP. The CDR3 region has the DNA TGTGCTAGTGGTTTGGAGGGGGTAGAAGCTTTCTTT. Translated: CASGLEGVEAFF.

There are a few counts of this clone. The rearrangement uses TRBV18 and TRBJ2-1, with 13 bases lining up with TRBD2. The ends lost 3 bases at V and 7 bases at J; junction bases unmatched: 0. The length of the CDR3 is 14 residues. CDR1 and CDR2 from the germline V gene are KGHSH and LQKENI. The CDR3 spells CASSPTSGGNEQFF. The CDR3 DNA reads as TGTGCCAGCTCACCGACTAGCGGGGGGAATGAGCAGTTCTTC. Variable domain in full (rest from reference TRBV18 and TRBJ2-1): NAGVMQNPRHLVRRRGQEARLRCSPMKGHSHVYWYRQLPEEGLKFMVYLQKENIIDESGMPKERFSAEFPKEGPSILRIQQVVRGDSAAYFCASSPTSGGNEQFFGPGTRLTVL.

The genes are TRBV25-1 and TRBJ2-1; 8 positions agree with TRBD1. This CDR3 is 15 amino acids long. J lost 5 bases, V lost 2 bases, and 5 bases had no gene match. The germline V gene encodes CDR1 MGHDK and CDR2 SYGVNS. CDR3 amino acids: CASSEAGGVDNEQFF. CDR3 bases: TGTGCCAGCAGTGAAGCAGGGGGCGTAGACAATGAGCAGTTCTTC.

The DNA for the CDR3 is TGTGCCAGCAGTTACCGATTGGCTAGCGGGGCCTCCTACGAGCAGTACTTC. Protein sequence: CASSYRLASGASYEQYF. This chain connects TRBV6-2 or TRBV6-3 to TRBJ2-7; TRBD2 agrees at 9 bases. The ends lost 2 bases at V and 0 bases at J; junction bases unmatched: 8. The CDR3 is 17 residues long. Germline-derived CDR1 and CDR2 are MNHEY and SVGEGT.

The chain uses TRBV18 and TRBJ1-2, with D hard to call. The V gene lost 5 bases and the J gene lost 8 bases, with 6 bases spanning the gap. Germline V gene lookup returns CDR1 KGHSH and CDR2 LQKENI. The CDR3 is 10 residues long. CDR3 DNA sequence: TGTGCCAGCTCAGGGCCAGGCTACACCTTC. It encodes CASSGPGYTF.

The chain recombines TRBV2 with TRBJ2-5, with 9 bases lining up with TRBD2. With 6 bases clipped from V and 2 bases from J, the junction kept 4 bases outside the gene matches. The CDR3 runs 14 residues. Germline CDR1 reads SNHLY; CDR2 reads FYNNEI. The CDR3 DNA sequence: TGTGCCAGCAGCTCTAGCGGGGTACAAGAGACCCAGTACTTC. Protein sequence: CASSSSGVQETQYF.

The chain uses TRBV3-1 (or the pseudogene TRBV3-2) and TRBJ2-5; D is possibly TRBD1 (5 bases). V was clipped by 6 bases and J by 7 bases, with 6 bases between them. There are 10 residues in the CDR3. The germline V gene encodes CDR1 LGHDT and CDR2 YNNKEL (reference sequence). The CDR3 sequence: CASSQGTQYF. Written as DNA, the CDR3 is TGTGCCAGCAGTCAGGGGACCCAGTACTTC.

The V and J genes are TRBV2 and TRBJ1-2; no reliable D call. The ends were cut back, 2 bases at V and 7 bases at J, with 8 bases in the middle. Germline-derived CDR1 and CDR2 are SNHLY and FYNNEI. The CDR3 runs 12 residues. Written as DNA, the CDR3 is TGTGCCAGCAGTGAATCCGGGTTTGGCTACACCTTC. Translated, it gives CASSESGFGYTF.

The CDR3 sequence is CASNLAGVTDTQYF. DNA for the CDR3: TGTGCCAGTAACCTAGCGGGGGTCACAGATACGCAGTATTTT. The chain has TRBV19 and TRBJ2-3, with 10 bases aligning to TRBD2. After removal of 7 bases from V and 2 bases from J, the junction contained 3 bases not matched to a gene. Germline-derived CDR1 and CDR2 are LNHDA and SQIVND (reference sequence). The length of the CDR3 is 14 residues.

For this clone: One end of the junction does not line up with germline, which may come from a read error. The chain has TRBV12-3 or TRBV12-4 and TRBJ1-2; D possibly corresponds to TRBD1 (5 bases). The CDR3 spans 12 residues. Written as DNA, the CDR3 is TGTGCCAGCAGCCCCCCCGGGGGACCTTTATGTTTC. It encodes CASSPPGGPLCF.

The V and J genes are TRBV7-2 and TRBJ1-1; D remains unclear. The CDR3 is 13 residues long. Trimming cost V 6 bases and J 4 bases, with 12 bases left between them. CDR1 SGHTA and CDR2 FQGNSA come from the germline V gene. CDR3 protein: CASSFSEGTEAFF. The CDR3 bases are TGTGCCAGCAGTTTCAGCGAGGGCACTGAAGCTTTCTTT.

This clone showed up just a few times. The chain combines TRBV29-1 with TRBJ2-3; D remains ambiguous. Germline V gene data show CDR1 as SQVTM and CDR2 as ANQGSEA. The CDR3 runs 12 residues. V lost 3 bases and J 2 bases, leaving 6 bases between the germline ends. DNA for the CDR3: TGCAGCGTTGACGACAACACAGATACGCAGTATTTT. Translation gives CSVDDNTDTQYF.

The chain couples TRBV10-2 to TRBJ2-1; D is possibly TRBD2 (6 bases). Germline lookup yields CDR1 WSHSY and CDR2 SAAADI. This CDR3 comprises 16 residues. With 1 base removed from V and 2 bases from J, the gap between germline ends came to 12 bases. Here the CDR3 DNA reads TGCGCCAGCAGTGAGTGGCGGGGCCAAACCTACAATGAGCAGTTCTTC. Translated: CASSEWRGQTYNEQFF.

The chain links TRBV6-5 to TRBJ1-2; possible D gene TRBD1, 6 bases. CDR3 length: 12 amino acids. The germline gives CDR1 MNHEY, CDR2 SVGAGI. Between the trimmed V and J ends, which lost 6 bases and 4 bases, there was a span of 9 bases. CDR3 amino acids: CASSQTGYGYTF. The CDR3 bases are TGTGCCAGCAGCCAGACAGGCTATGGCTACACCTTC.

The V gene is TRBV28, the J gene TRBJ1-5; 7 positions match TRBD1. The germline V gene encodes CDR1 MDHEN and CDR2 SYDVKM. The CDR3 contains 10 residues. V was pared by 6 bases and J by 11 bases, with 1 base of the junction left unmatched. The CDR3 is CASSDRAQHF. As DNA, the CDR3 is TGTGCCAGCAGCGACAGGGCCCAGCATTTT.

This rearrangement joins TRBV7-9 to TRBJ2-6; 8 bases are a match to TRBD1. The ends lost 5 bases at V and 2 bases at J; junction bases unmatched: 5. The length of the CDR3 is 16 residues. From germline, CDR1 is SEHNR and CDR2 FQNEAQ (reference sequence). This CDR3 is CASSLDRGTGANVLTF. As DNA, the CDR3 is TGTGCCAGCAGCCTAGACAGGGGCACTGGGGCCAACGTCCTGACTTTC.

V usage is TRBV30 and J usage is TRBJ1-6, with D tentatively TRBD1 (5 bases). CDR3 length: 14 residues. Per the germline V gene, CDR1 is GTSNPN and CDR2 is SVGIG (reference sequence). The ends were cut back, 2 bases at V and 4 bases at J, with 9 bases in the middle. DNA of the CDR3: TGTGCCTGGAGTTGGGGGGGATATAATTCACCCCTCCACTTT. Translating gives CAWSWGGYNSPLHF.